One and the same sample provided the 24 T cell receptor beta chains below, sequenced in a study of T cell changes during pregnancy in multiple sclerosis. Using immunoSEQ multiplex PCR, the repertoire was profiled, and TCRdb retains in-frame clones only, with some absent. The sample yields about 73,000 clones, 85% to 95% seen once. The source material was peripheral blood, sampled in the third trimester of pregnancy. These receptors were obtained from a female donor in good health, enrolled as a control in a pregnancy study.

This chain's CDR3 is CASSSTGDQPQHF. CDR3 bases: TGTGCCAGCAGTTCAACAGGGGATCAGCCCCAGCATTTT. The V gene is TRBV6-5, the J gene TRBJ1-5; 7 bases align to TRBD1. CDR1 and CDR2 (germline): MNHEY, SVGAGI. The CDR3 is 13 residues long. V trimming: 4 bases; J trimming: 5 bases; junction bases outside the gene matches: 2.

The gene calls are TRBV6-5 and TRBJ1-6; no clear D gene. Germline values: CDR1 MNHEY, CDR2 SVGAGI. The CDR3 has 13 residues. Trimming cost V 4 bases and J 13 bases, with 14 bases left between them. As DNA, the CDR3 is TGTGCCAGCAGTTCCACGGGTGTGATGCCCCTCCACTTT. Translated, it gives CASSSTGVMPLHF.

V and J are TRBV19 and TRBJ1-5; 9 nucleotides align to TRBD1. The CDR3 length is 14 residues. Germline V gene data show CDR1 as LNHDA and CDR2 as SQIVND (reference sequence). Germline trimming cut 4 bases from V and 7 bases from J; bases unmatched to any gene: 5. This CDR3 reads CASSTDRGGQPQHF. CDR3 bases: TGTGCCAGTAGTACGGACAGGGGTGGGCAGCCCCAGCATTTT. Full variable domain (remainder filled in from reference TRBV19 and TRBJ1-5): DGGITQSPKYLFRKEGQNVTLSCEQNLNHDAMYWYRQDPGQGLRLIYYSQIVNDFQKGDIAEGYSVSREKKESFPLTVTSAQKNPTAFYLCASSTDRGGQPQHFGDGTRLSIL.

The chain links TRBV7-9 to TRBJ2-1; a possible D gene is TRBD2 (6 bases). Germline V gives CDR1 SEHNR, CDR2 FQNEAQ (reference sequence). The CDR3 loop spans 16 amino acids. The germline V and J ends were trimmed by 5 bases and 6 bases, with 20 bases remaining between them. The CDR3 loop is CASSATLAWNPNEQFF. CDR3 DNA sequence: TGTGCCAGCAGCGCCACGCTAGCGTGGAACCCCAATGAGCAGTTCTTC.

The rearrangement uses TRBV6-4 and TRBJ2-7, with 8 bases identical to TRBD2. Trimming cost V 9 bases and J 2 bases; bases outside gene matches: 9. CDR1 is MRHNA, CDR2 SNTAGT, per germline. CDR3 size: 14 residues. The CDR3, as DNA: TGTGCCAGTAAACGGGGGGGCCAAACCTACGAGCAGTACTTC. This translates into CASKRGGQTYEQYF.

The chain links TRBV2 to TRBJ1-4, with a tentative D call TRBD1 (5 bases). The CDR3 has 15 amino acids. Germline values: CDR1 SNHLY, CDR2 FYNNEI. Trimming stripped 5 bases from V and 4 bases from J, with 14 bases between. The CDR3 DNA follows: TGTGCCAGCAGTACTGCCGGGACTGGTAATGAAAAACTGTTTTTT. Its protein is CASSTAGTGNEKLFF.

The rearrangement links TRBV18 to TRBJ2-3; D perhaps matches TRBD2 (7 bases). The CDR3 spans 17 residues. V was cut by 3 bases and J by 4 bases, with 20 bases left in between. Germline loops: CDR1 KGHSH, CDR2 LQKENI. The CDR3 nucleotides are TGTGCCAGCTCACCTTACCTAACGGCGGGGGCCCCAGATACGCAGTATTTT. Its translation is CASSPYLTAGAPDTQYF.

The chain has TRBV19 and TRBJ2-7; 8 bases line up with TRBD1. Germline-derived CDR1 and CDR2 are LNHDA and SQIVND (reference sequence). After removal of 9 bases from V and 2 bases from J, the junction contained 6 bases not matched to a gene. The CDR3 spans 13 residues. The DNA of the CDR3 is TGTGCCAGAAAAGAGGACAGGGCCTACGAGCAGTACTTC. This codes for CARKEDRAYEQYF.

V gene TRBV27 combines with J gene TRBJ2-3, with D possibly being TRBD2 (6 bases). V was trimmed by 5 bases and J by 3 bases, leaving 21 bases between them. This CDR3 region has 17 residues. Germline CDR1 is MNHEY and CDR2 is SMNVEV (reference sequence). This CDR3 reads CASSPWTGGMKTDTQYF. The DNA for the CDR3 is TGTGCCAGCAGTCCGTGGACTGGCGGGATGAAGACAGATACGCAGTATTTT.

V gene TRBV28 combines with J gene TRBJ1-5; no reliable D call. CDR3 length: 12 amino acids. Germline V gene sequence: CDR1 MDHEN, CDR2 SYDVKM. Trimming took off 6 bases at V and 7 bases at J, with 10 bases between the two ends. This CDR3 reads CASRLAGQPQHF. The CDR3 DNA reads as TGTGCCAGCAGACTGGCGGGGCAGCCCCAGCATTTT.

This chain connects TRBV29-1 to TRBJ1-1; 9 bases line up with TRBD1. V shed 5 bases, J shed 0 bases, and the junction held 7 bases outside the gene matches. The length of the CDR3 is 15 residues. Germline-derived CDR1 and CDR2 are SQVTM and ANQGSEA. CDR3 residues: CSVKWDRVLNTEAFF. CDR3 in DNA: TGCAGCGTTAAGTGGGACAGGGTGTTGAACACTGAAGCTTTCTTT.

The CDR3 reads CASSLVPDEKLFF. The CDR3 DNA reads as TGTGCCAGCAGCTTAGTCCCGGATGAAAAACTGTTTTTT. V is TRBV11-2 and J is TRBJ1-4; D unclear. CDR1 is SGHAT and CDR2 is FQNNGV in the germline V gene. Trimming removed 1 base from V and 6 bases from J, with 6 bases in between. This CDR3 has 13 amino acids.

The chain recombines TRBV5-3 with TRBJ1-1; TRBD1 is a possible D gene (5 bases). TRBV5-3 is treated as an ORF (open reading frame) with a function not yet certain. The CDR3 is 11 amino acids. V lost 1 base and J 7 bases, leaving 5 bases between the germline ends. The CDR3 bases are TGTGCCAGAAGCTTGAGGGGTGAAGCTTTCTTT. Amino acid sequence: CARSLRGEAFF.

This clone showed up just a few times. The rearrangement joins TRBV28 to TRBJ2-3; weak D call: TRBD1 (6 bases). From germline, CDR1 is MDHEN and CDR2 SYDVKM. Trimming stripped 7 bases from V and 0 bases from J, with 14 bases between. This CDR3 is built from 15 residues. The CDR3 here is CASMGAAGSTDTQYF. The CDR3 DNA is TGTGCCAGCATGGGGGCCGCAGGGAGCACAGATACGCAGTATTTT.

The chain uses TRBV6-1 and TRBJ2-1, with 7 bases aligning to TRBD1. The junction had 5 bases not matched to a gene; V was cut back by 8 bases and J by 4 bases. The germline V gene has CDR1 MNHNS and CDR2 SASEGT. The length of the CDR3 is 13 residues. As DNA, the CDR3 is TGTGCCAGCGGGACAGCGTTATACAATGAGCAGTTCTTC. This sequence encodes CASGTALYNEQFF.

This rearrangement joins TRBV5-8 to TRBJ2-3, with D possibly being TRBD1 (6 bases). The V end was cut by 0 bases, the J end by 4 bases, with 15 bases between. This CDR3 is built from 16 residues. Germline V CDR1 and CDR2: SGHTS, YDEGEE. Here the CDR3 DNA reads TGTGCCAGCAGCTTGGGCCTAAACAGGGAAGCAGATACGCAGTATTTT. It is translated as CASSLGLNREADTQYF.

This clone was seen a single time. This chain uses TRBV2 with TRBJ2-1; D is unresolved. The CDR3 extends over 11 amino acids. Germline-derived CDR1 and CDR2 are SNHLY and FYNNEI. The V and J ends lost 4 bases and 7 bases respectively, with 5 bases between them. DNA for the CDR3: TGTGCCAGCAGTGTGTATAATGAGCAGTTCTTC. This encodes CASSVYNEQFF. The whole variable domain, remainder taken from reference TRBV2 and TRBJ2-1, is EPEVTQTPSHQVTQMGQEVILRCVPISNHLYFYWYRQILGQKVEFLVSFYNNEISEKSEIFDDQFSVERPDGSNFTLKIRSTKLEDSAMYFCASSVYNEQFFGPGTRLTVL.

This chain joins TRBV7-9 and TRBJ2-3, with 10 bases matching TRBD1. Germline V CDR1 and CDR2: SEHNR, FQNEAQ (reference sequence). This CDR3 spans 14 amino acids. Unmatched junction bases numbered 6, after V lost 8 bases and J lost 4 bases. The CDR3 DNA reads as TGTGCCAGCTTCGGACAGGGGGGCCCAGATACGCAGTATTTT. Protein sequence: CASFGQGGPDTQYF.

This chain joins TRBV28 and TRBJ2-1; no firm D call. V gave up 2 bases and J gave up 6 bases, with 5 bases separating them. Per germline, CDR1 MDHEN and CDR2 SYDVKM. The CDR3 covers 12 residues. CDR3 nucleotides: TGTGCCAGCAGTTTAGGGCCCAATGAGCAGTTCTTC. This gives the protein CASSLGPNEQFF.

The rearrangement links TRBV7-8 to TRBJ2-1; 8 bases align to TRBD2. Germline V gene sequence: CDR1 SGHVS, CDR2 FQNEAQ. J lost 2 bases, V lost 0 bases, and 6 bases had no gene match. The CDR3 totals 17 residues. The CDR3 loop is CASSLALAGLAYNEQFF. The CDR3 DNA is TGTGCCAGCAGCTTAGCGTTGGCGGGACTAGCCTACAATGAGCAGTTCTTC. Full variable domain (remainder filled in from reference TRBV7-8 and TRBJ2-1): GAGVSQSPRYKVAKRGQDVALRCDPISGHVSLFWYQQALGQGPEFLTYFQNEAQLDKSGLPSDRFFAERPEGSVSTLKIQRTQQEDSAVYLCASSLALAGLAYNEQFFGPGTRLTVL.

This clone showed up just once. V and J are TRBV18 and TRBJ1-2; D is ambiguous. Germline CDR1 KGHSH, CDR2 LQKENI. The length of the CDR3 is 14 residues. Trimming pared 5 bases from V and 4 bases from J, leaving 14 bases between. This CDR3 is CASSSRDSGYGYTF. The CDR3 DNA reads as TGTGCCAGCTCATCGAGGGATTCCGGCTATGGCTACACCTTC. Variable domain in full (rest from reference TRBV18 and TRBJ1-2): NAGVMQNPRHLVRRRGQEARLRCSPMKGHSHVYWYRQLPEEGLKFMVYLQKENIIDESGMPKERFSAEFPKEGPSILRIQQVVRGDSAAYFCASSSRDSGYGYTFGSGTRLTVV.

The rearrangement uses TRBV10-1 and TRBJ2-4; 8 bases agree with TRBD2. V shed 0 bases, J shed 7 bases, and the junction held 11 bases outside the gene matches. This CDR3 has 17 residues. The germline gives CDR1 WNHNN, CDR2 SYGVQD (reference sequence). The CDR3 protein is CASSESMSGRLGNIQYF. CDR3 nucleotide sequence: TGCGCCAGCAGTGAGTCGATGAGCGGGAGATTAGGGAACATTCAGTACTTC.

V and J are TRBV7-2 and TRBJ2-7, with 11 bases fitting TRBD1. CDR3 length: 16 amino acids. Germline V gene lookup returns CDR1 SGHTA and CDR2 FQGNSA. The V and J ends lost 0 bases and 7 bases, in that order; junction bases with no gene match: 8. The CDR3 loop reads CASSLAGTGGFGEQYF. DNA for the CDR3: TGTGCCAGCAGCTTAGCCGGGACAGGGGGTTTTGGGGAGCAGTACTTC. Full variable domain (rest looked up from reference TRBV7-2 and TRBJ2-7): GAGVSQSPSNKVTEKGKDVELRCDPISGHTALYWYRQSLGQGLEFLIYFQGNSAPDKSGLPSDRFSAERTGGSVSTLTIQRTQQEDSAVYLCASSLAGTGGFGEQYFGPGTRLTVT.

J is TRBJ1-2 and V is TRBV11-1; 10 bases map to TRBD1. Germline CDR1 reads SGHAT; CDR2 reads FQDESV (reference sequence). V lost 3 bases, J lost 4 bases, and 2 bases stayed unmatched. This CDR3 spans 14 amino acids. Here the CDR3 DNA reads TGTGCCAGCAGCTTGGACAGGGGGACCTATGGCTACACCTTC. Translated: CASSLDRGTYGYTF.